Below, 21 T cell receptor beta chains from the same sample are listed, as sequenced in a study of T cell responses to AZD1222 COVID-19 vaccine. The data were produced by immunoSEQ multiplex PCR, yet TCRdb's version contains in-frame clones alone and is incomplete. The table shows over 85,000 clones, with around 90% occurring only once. Sample: peripheral blood, taken 28 days after the second AZD1222 dose. The receptor source for this set is an adult who received the AZD1222 COVID-19 vaccine.

The chain links TRBV5-4 to TRBJ2-3; maybe TRBD1 (6 bases). The CDR3 runs to 13 residues. Looked up from germline, CDR1 is SGHNT and CDR2 is YYREEE (reference sequence). V was clipped by 2 bases and J by 5 bases, with 9 bases between them. The CDR3 sequence: CASSFKGVDTQYF. CDR3 coding DNA: TGTGCCAGCAGCTTTAAGGGGGTAGATACGCAGTATTTT.

The rearrangement uses TRBV10-3 and TRBJ1-6, with D possibly TRBD1 on 5 matching bases. In germline, CDR1 is ENHRY, CDR2 SYGVKD. V dropped 4 bases and J dropped 3 bases, with 7 bases sitting between them. There are 14 residues in the CDR3. The CDR3 sequence: CAISGQGYNSPLHF. The CDR3 DNA sequence: TGTGCCATCAGTGGGCAGGGCTATAATTCACCCCTCCACTTT.

This clone was detected once. This chain uses TRBV6-2 or TRBV6-3 with TRBJ1-5; no firm D call. Germline assignment: CDR1 MNHEY and CDR2 SVGEGT. The CDR3 totals 12 residues. V shed 3 bases and J shed 6 bases, with 6 bases lying between them. The chain's CDR3 is CASSYGSQPQHF. The CDR3 coding sequence is TGTGCCAGCAGTTATGGGTCTCAGCCCCAGCATTTT.

In this sample, this clone turned up once. V gene TRBV29-1 combines with J gene TRBJ2-2, with D possibly matching TRBD1 (6 bases). Trimming removed 6 bases from V and 5 bases from J, with 13 bases in between. There are 13 residues in the CDR3. In germline, CDR1 is SQVTM, CDR2 ANQGSEA. The CDR3 loop is CSVPGQVTGELFF. Written as DNA, the CDR3 is TGCAGCGTCCCGGGACAAGTGACCGGGGAGCTGTTTTTT.

Of note for this clone: The germline gene is not matched at one end of the junction; a read error may be the cause. This chain uses TRBV4-3 with TRBJ1-4, with 10 bases matching TRBD1. The V gene's germline CDR1 is LGHNA and CDR2 YSLEER. The CDR3 extends over 14 amino acids. CDR3 in amino acids: CASSRTGGNEKLFF. Here the CDR3 DNA reads TGCGCCAGCAGCCGGACAGGGGGGAATGAAAAGCTGTTTTTT.

This chain links TRBV5-1 with TRBJ2-7; D is ambiguous. Germline V gene data show CDR1 as SGHRS and CDR2 as YFSETQ. The CDR3 is 16 amino acids. Between the trimmed V and J ends, which lost 9 bases and 0 bases, there was a span of 22 bases. The chain's CDR3 is CAIPLPRQSLSYEQYF. The DNA for the CDR3 is TGCGCCATTCCCCTGCCGAGGCAGTCCCTCTCCTACGAGCAGTACTTC.

The CDR3 DNA is TGTGCCAGCAGTTGGGGGACAGGGACCTACGGCACAGATACGCAGTATTTT. This gives the protein CASSWGTGTYGTDTQYF. This chain connects TRBV6-2 or TRBV6-3 to TRBJ2-3; 9 positions agree with TRBD1. This CDR3 contains 17 residues. In germline, CDR1 is MNHEY, CDR2 SVGEGT. Trimming cost V 4 bases and J 1 base; bases outside gene matches: 9.

The chain carries TRBV6-2 or TRBV6-3 and TRBJ2-7, with 7 bases lining up with TRBD1. Germline V CDR1 and CDR2: MNHEY, SVGEGT. The CDR3 is 17 residues long. The ends lost 6 bases at V and 2 bases at J; junction bases unmatched: 16. The CDR3 nucleotides are TGTGCCAGCAGCCCACCCTTGGGACAGCTCCGGGCCTACGAGCAGTACTTC. Its protein product is CASSPPLGQLRAYEQYF.

The gene calls are TRBV2 and TRBJ2-2; D unresolved. This CDR3 region has 13 residues. Germline assignment: CDR1 SNHLY and CDR2 FYNNEI. With 4 bases removed from V and 4 bases from J, the gap between germline ends came to 7 bases. CDR3: CASSVIPTGELFF. DNA of the CDR3: TGTGCCAGCAGTGTCATCCCCACCGGGGAGCTGTTTTTT.

The chain combines TRBV10-2 with TRBJ2-3, with a possible D match to TRBD2 (6 bases). The CDR3 has 15 residues. V lost 6 bases, J lost 0 bases, and 13 bases lay in between. Germline assignment: CDR1 WSHSY and CDR2 SAAADI. CDR3 sequence reads: CASRQTSQSTDTQYF. CDR3 coding DNA: TGCGCCAGCAGACAAACTAGCCAGAGCACAGATACGCAGTATTTT.

The chain employs TRBV6-6 and TRBJ1-6; 7 nucleotides line up with TRBD1. Germline V gene sequence: CDR1 MNHNY, CDR2 SVGAGI (reference sequence). The CDR3 has 13 amino acids. V trimming: 7 bases; J trimming: 6 bases; junction bases outside the gene matches: 3. For the CDR3, the DNA is TGTGCCAGCACTCCAGGGGGTAATTCACCCCTCCACTTT. Its protein product is CASTPGGNSPLHF.

This clone was seen a single time. This rearrangement joins TRBV6-5 to TRBJ2-7; D might be TRBD1 or TRBD2, each matching 5 bases. Germline V gives CDR1 MNHEY, CDR2 SVGAGI. V dropped 5 bases and J dropped 3 bases, with 11 bases sitting between them. The CDR3 loop spans 13 amino acids. CDR3 sequence reads: CASSRDGVYEQYF. CDR3 bases: TGTGCCAGCAGTAGGGACGGGGTCTACGAGCAGTACTTC.

This clone was seen only once. The chain couples TRBV4-3 to TRBJ1-4; tentatively, D is TRBD1 (6 bases). Germline CDR1 is LGHNA and CDR2 is YSLEER. Trimming left V 0 bases short and J 7 bases short, with 15 bases between. The length of the CDR3 is 16 residues. CDR3 nucleotide sequence: TGCGCCAGCAGCCAAGATCATCGGATAGGGGGTGAAAAACTGTTTTTT. Translated, it gives CASSQDHRIGGEKLFF.

The chain is built from TRBV9 and TRBJ2-3; 7 bases map to TRBD2. The germline V gene has CDR1 SGDLS and CDR2 YYNGEE. The CDR3 totals 15 residues. V lost 4 bases to trimming and J lost 3 bases; unmatched junction nucleotides: 8. CDR3 in amino acids: CASSKGNGGTDTQYF. CDR3 DNA sequence: TGTGCCAGCAGCAAGGGGAACGGGGGGACAGATACGCAGTATTTT.

The chain recombines TRBV6-4 with TRBJ2-7, with D perhaps matching TRBD2 (6 bases). Germline V gene sequence: CDR1 MRHNA, CDR2 SNTAGT. CDR3 length equals 13 residues. Trimming shortened V by 8 bases and J by 1 base, and 12 bases separated the two germline ends. CDR3 amino acids: CASFGGASYEQYF. The CDR3 DNA sequence: TGTGCCAGCTTCGGCGGGGCTTCCTACGAGCAGTACTTC.

The chain combines TRBV7-9 with TRBJ2-7, with TRBD1 matching 8 bases. CDR1 and CDR2 (germline): SEHNR, FQNEAQ (reference sequence). The V and J ends lost 7 bases and 0 bases, in that order; junction bases with no gene match: 5. The CDR3 has 14 amino acids. As DNA, the CDR3 is TGTGCCAGCAACCCAGGGGGCGGCTCCTACGAGCAGTACTTC. Residues: CASNPGGGSYEQYF.

DNA for the CDR3: TGTGCCAGCAGCTCCTCGGGACTAGCGGTGGAGGGCCAGTACTTC. As protein: CASSSSGLAVEGQYF. This chain links TRBV7-6 with TRBJ2-5, with 11 bases identical to TRBD2. V lost 4 bases and J lost 10; bases outside the gene matches: 11. Germline CDR1 is SGHVS and CDR2 is FNYEAQ. CDR3 length equals 15 residues.

The chain is built from TRBV18 and TRBJ1-1; 8 bases map to TRBD1. The V and J ends lost 4 bases and 4 bases, in that order; junction bases with no gene match: 5. The CDR3 has 14 amino acids. The germline gives CDR1 KGHSH, CDR2 LQKENI. CDR3 amino acids: CASSQGQGGTEAFF. CDR3 DNA: TGTGCCAGCTCACAAGGACAGGGAGGCACTGAAGCTTTCTTT.

The CDR3 sequence is CASSQAHSQGSEQYF. The CDR3 DNA reads TGTGCCAGCAGCCAAGCTCACTCCCAAGGGTCCGAGCAGTACTTC. V and J are TRBV4-2 and TRBJ2-7; the D is unclear. CDR3 size: 15 residues. Germline V gene lookup returns CDR1 LGHNA and CDR2 YNFKEQ. The germline V and J ends were trimmed by 1 base and 6 bases, with 16 bases remaining between them.

The chain couples TRBV7-2 to TRBJ2-1; no reliable D call. The CDR3 loop spans 14 amino acids. V shed 1 base and J shed 6 bases, with 10 bases lying between them. Per the germline V gene, CDR1 is SGHTA and CDR2 is FQGNSA. CDR3 residues: CASSLGLFPNEQFF. The CDR3 nucleotides are TGTGCCAGCAGCTTAGGGCTATTCCCCAATGAGCAGTTCTTC.

V gene TRBV5-6 combines with J gene TRBJ1-4, with TRBD1 identical over 8 bases. The CDR3 loop spans 15 amino acids. The J segment lost 7 bases and the V segment lost 3 bases, leaving 8 bases of the junction unmatched. In germline, CDR1 is SGHDT, CDR2 YYEEEE. The CDR3 DNA reads TGTGCCAGCAGCTGGGTGGACAGGGATCGTGAAAAACTGTTTTTT. It encodes CASSWVDRDREKLFF.